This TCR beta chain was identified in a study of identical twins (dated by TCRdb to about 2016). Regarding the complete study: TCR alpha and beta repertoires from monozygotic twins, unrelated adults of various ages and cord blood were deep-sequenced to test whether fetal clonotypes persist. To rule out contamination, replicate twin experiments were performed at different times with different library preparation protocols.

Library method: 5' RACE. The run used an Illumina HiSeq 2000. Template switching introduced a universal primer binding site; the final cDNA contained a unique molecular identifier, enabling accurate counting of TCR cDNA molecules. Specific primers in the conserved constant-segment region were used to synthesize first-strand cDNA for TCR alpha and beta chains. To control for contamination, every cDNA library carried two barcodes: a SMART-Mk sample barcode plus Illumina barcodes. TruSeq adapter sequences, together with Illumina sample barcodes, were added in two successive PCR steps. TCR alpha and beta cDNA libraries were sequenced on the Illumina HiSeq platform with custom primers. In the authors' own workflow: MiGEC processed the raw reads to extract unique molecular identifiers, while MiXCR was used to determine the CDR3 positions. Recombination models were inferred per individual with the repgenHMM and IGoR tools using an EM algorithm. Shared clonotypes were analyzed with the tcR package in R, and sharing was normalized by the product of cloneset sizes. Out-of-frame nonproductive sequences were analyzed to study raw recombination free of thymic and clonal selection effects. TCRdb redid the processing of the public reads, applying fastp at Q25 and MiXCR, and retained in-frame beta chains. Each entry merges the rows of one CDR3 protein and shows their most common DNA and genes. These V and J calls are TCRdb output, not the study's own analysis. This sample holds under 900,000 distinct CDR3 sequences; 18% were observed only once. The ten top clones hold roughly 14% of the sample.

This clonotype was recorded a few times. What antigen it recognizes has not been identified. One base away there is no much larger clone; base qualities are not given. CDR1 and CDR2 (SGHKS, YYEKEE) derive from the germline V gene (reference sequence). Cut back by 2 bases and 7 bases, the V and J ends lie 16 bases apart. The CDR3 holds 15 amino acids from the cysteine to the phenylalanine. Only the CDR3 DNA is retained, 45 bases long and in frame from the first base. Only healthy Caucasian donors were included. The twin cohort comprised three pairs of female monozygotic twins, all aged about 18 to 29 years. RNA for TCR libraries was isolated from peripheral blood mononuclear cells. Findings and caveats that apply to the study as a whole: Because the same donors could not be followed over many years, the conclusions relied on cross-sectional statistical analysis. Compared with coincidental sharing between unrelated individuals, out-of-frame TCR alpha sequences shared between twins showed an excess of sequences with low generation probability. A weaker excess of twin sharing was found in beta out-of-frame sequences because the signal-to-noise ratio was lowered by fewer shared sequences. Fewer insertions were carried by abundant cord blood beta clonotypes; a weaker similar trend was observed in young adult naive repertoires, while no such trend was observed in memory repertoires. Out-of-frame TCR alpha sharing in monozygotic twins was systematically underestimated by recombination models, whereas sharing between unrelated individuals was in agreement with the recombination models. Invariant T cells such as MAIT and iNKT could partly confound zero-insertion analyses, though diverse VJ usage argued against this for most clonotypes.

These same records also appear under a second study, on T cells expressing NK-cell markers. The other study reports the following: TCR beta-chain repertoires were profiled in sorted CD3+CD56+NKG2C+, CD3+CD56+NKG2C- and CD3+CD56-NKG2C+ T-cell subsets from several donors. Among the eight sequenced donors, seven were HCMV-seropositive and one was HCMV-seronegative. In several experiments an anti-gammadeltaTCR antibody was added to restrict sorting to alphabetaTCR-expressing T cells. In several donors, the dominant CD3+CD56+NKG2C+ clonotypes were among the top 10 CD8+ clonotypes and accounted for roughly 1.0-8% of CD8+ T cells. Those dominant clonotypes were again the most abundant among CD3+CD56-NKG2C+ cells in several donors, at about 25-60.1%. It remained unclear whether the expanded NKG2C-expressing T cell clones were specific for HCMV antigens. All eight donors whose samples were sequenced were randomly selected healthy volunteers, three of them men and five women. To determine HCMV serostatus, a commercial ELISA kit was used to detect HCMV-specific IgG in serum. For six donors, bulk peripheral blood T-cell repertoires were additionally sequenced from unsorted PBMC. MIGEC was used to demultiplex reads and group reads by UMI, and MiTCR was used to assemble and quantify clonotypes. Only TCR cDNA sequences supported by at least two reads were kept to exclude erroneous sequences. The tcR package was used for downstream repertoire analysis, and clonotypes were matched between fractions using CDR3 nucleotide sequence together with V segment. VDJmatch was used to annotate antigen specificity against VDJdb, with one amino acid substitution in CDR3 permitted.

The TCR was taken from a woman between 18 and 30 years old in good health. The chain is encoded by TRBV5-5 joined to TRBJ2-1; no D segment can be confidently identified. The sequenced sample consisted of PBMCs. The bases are TGTGCCAGCAGCTTAGTGCCCGAACGATGGAATGAGCAGTTCTTC. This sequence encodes CASSLVPERWNEQFF.